Reported below is one T cell receptor beta chain. Its antigen is undetermined. This record comes from a study of Ad26.COV2.S vaccination and SARS-CoV-2 variants. Profiling relied on immunoSEQ multiplex PCR, and the TCRdb table lists in-frame clones only, not all of them. The sample lists 350,000 to 450,000 clones, roughly nine tenths occurring once. Germline CDR1 is MNHEY and CDR2 is SVGAGI. The ends lost 6 bases at V and 3 bases at J; junction bases unmatched: 5. The CDR3 is made up of 15 amino acids. Study-level findings and limits: Breadth of non-spike TCRs did not differ between vaccinees and placebo recipients.

The chain has TRBV6-5 and TRBJ2-7, with 13 nucleotides matching TRBD2. This specimen consisted of peripheral blood, obtained after recovery from COVID-19. This clonotype was obtained from a human donor who had recovered from COVID-19. Written as DNA, the CDR3 is TGTGCCAGCAGCAGGACTAGCGGGGGCCGCTACGAGCAGTACTTC. It translates to CASSRTSGGRYEQYF.